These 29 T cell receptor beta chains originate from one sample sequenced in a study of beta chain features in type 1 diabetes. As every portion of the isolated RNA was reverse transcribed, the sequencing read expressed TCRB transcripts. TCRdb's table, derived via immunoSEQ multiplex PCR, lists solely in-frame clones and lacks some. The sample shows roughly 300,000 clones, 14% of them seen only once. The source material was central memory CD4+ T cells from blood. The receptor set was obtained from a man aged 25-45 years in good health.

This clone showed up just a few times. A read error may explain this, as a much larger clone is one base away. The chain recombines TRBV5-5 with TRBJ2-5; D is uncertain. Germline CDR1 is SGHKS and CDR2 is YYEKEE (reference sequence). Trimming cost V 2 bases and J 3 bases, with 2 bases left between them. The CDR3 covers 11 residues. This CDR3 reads CASSFKETQYF. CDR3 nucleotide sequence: TGTGCCAGCAGCTTCAAAGAGACCCAGTACTTC. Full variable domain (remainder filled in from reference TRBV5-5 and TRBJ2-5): DAGVTQSPTHLIKTRGQQVTLRCSPISGHKSVSWYQQVLGQGPQFIFQYYEKEERGRGNFPDRFSARQFPNYSSELNVNALLLGDSALYLCASSFKETQYFGPGTRLLVL.

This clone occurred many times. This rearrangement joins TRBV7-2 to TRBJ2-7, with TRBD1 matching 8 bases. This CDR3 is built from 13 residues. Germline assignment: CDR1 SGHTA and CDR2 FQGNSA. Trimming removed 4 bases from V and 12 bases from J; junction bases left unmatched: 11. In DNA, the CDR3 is TGTGCCAGCAGCTCTAGTGGGACAGGCATCACGTACTTC. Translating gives CASSSSGTGITYF. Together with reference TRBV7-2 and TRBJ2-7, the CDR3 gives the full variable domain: GAGVSQSPSNKVTEKGKDVELRCDPISGHTALYWYRQSLGQGLEFLIYFQGNSAPDKSGLPSDRFSAERTGGSVSTLTIQRTQQEDSAVYLCASSSSGTGITYFGPGTRLTVT.

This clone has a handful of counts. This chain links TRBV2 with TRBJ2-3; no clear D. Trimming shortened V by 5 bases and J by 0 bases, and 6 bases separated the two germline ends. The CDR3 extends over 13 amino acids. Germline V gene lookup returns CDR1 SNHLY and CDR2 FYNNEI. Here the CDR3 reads CASSSGSTDTQYF. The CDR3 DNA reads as TGTGCCAGCAGTTCAGGAAGCACAGATACGCAGTATTTT.

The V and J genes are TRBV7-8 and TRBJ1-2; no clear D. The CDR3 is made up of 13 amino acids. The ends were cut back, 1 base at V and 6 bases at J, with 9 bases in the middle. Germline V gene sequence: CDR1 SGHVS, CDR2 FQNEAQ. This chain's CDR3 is CASSLGSGNGYTF. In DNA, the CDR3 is TGTGCCAGCAGCTTAGGGTCCGGGAATGGCTACACCTTC.

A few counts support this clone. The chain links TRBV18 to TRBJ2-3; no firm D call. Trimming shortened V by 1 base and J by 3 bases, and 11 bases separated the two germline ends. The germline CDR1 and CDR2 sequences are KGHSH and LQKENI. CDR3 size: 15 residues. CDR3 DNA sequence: TGTGCCAGCTCACCACTCATGGATGCGACAGATACGCAGTATTTT. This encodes CASSPLMDATDTQYF. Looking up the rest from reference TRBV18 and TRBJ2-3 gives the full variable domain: NAGVMQNPRHLVRRRGQEARLRCSPMKGHSHVYWYRQLPEEGLKFMVYLQKENIIDESGMPKERFSAEFPKEGPSILRIQQVVRGDSAAYFCASSPLMDATDTQYFGPGTRLTVL.

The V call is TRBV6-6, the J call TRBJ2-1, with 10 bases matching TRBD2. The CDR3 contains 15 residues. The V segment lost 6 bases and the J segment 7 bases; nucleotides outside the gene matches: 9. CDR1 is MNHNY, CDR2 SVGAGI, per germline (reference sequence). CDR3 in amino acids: CASSRGASGSNEQFF. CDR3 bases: TGTGCCAGCAGCCGCGGGGCTAGCGGGAGTAATGAGCAGTTCTTC.

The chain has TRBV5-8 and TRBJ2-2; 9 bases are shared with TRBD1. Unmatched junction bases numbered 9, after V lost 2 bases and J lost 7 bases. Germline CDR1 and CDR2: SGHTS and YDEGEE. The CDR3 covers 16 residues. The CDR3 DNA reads TGTGCCAGCAGCTTACTACCGGGACAGGGAAACGGGGAGCTGTTTTTT. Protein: CASSLLPGQGNGELFF.

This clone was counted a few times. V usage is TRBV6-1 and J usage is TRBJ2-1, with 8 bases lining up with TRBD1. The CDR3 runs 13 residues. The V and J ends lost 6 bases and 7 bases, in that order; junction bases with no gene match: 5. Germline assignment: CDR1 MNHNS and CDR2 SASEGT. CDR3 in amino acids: CASSKRQGNEQFF. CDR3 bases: TGTGCCAGCAGCAAACGACAGGGGAATGAGCAGTTCTTC.

The CDR3 is CASSRRETGELFF. The CDR3 DNA follows: TGTGCCAGCAGCCGCAGGGAAACCGGGGAGCTGTTTTTT. This chain uses TRBV7-3 with TRBJ2-2; tentative D call: TRBD1 (5 bases). Looked up from germline, CDR1 is SGHTA and CDR2 is FQGTGA. The CDR3 extends over 13 amino acids. V dropped 5 bases and J dropped 5 bases, with 9 bases sitting between them. Full variable domain (outside the CDR3, taken from reference TRBV7-3 and TRBJ2-2): GAGVSQTPSNKVTEKGKYVELRCDPISGHTALYWYRQSLGQGPEFLIYFQGTGAADDSGLPNDRFFAVRPEGSVSTLKIQRTERGDSAVYLCASSRRETGELFFGEGSRLTVL.

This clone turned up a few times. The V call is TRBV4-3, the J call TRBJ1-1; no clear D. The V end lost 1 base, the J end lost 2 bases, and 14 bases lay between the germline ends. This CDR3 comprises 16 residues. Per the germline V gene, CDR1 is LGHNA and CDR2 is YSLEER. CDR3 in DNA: TGCGCCAGCAGCCAAGGAGGCGGACGGAAAAACACTGAAGCTTTCTTT. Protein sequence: CASSQGGGRKNTEAFF.

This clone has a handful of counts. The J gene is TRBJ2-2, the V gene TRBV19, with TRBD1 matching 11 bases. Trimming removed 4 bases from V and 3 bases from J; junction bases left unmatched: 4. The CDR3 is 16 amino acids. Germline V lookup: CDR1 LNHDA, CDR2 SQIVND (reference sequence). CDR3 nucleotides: TGTGCCAGTAGTAGGACAGGGGGCGGGTACACCGGGGAGCTGTTTTTT. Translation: CASSRTGGGYTGELFF. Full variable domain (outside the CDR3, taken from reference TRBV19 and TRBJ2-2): DGGITQSPKYLFRKEGQNVTLSCEQNLNHDAMYWYRQDPGQGLRLIYYSQIVNDFQKGDIAEGYSVSREKKESFPLTVTSAQKNPTAFYLCASSRTGGGYTGELFFGEGSRLTVL.

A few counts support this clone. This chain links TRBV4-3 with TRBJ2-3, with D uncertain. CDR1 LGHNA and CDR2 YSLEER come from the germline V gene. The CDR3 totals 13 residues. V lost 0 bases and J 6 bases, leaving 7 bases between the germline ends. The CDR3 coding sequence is TGCGCCAGCAGCCAAGAGAGTACGGATACGCAGTATTTT. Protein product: CASSQESTDTQYF.

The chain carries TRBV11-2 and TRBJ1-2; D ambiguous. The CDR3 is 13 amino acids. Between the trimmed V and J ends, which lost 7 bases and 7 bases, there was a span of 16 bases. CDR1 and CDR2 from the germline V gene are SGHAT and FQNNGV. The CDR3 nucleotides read TGTGCCAGCACCCCCCCCGGGAGGGCTGGCTACACCTTC. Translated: CASTPPGRAGYTF.

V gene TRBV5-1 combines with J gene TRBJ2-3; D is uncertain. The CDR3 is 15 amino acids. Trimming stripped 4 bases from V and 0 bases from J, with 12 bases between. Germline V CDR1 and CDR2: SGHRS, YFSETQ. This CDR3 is CASSNPRASTDTQYF. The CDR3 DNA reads TGCGCCAGCAGCAATCCCCGGGCCAGCACAGATACGCAGTATTTT.

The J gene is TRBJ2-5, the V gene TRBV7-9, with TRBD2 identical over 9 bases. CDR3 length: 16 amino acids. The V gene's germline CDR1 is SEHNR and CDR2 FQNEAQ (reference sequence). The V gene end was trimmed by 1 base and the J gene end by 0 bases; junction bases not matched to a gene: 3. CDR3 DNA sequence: TGTGCCAGCAGCTTAGTTGGCGGGGGGGACCAAGAGACCCAGTACTTC. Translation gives CASSLVGGGDQETQYF.

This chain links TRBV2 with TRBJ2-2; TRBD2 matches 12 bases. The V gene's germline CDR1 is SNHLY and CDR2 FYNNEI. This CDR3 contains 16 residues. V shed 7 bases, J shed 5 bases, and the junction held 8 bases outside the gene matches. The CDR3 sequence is CASKPTSGSGTGELFF. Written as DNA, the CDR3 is TGTGCCAGCAAGCCGACTAGCGGGAGCGGAACCGGGGAGCTGTTTTTT.

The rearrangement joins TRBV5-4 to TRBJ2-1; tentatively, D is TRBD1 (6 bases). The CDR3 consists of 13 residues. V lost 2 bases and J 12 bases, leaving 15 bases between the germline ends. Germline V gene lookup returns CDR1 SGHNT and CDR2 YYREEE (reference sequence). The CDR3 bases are TGTGCCAGCAGCTTTACAGGGAAGAGCGGGCAGTTCTTC. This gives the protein CASSFTGKSGQFF.

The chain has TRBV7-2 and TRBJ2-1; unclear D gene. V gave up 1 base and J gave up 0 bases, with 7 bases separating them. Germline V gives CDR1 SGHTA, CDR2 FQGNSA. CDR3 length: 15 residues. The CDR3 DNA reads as TGTGCCAGCAGCTTAGAAGCAAACTCCTACAATGAGCAGTTCTTC. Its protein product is CASSLEANSYNEQFF.

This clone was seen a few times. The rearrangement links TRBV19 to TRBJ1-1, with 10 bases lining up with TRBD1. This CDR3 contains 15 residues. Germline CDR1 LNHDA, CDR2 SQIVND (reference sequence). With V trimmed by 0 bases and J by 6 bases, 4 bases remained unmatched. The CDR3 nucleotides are TGTGCCAGTAGTATAGACGGGACAGGGGTGGCTGAAGCTTTCTTT. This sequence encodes CASSIDGTGVAEAFF.

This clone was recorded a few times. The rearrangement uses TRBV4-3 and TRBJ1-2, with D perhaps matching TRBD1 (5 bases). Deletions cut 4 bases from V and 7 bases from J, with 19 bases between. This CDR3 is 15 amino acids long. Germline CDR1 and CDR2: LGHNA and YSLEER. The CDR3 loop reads CASSPTERTTAGYTF. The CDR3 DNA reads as TGCGCCAGCAGCCCGACTGAACGGACAACAGCTGGCTACACCTTC.

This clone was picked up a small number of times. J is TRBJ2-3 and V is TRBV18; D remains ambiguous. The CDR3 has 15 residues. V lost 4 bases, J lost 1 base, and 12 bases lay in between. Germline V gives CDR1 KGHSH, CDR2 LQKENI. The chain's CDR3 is CASSQDFGGTDTQYF. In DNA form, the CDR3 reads TGTGCCAGCTCACAGGATTTTGGCGGCACAGATACGCAGTATTTT.

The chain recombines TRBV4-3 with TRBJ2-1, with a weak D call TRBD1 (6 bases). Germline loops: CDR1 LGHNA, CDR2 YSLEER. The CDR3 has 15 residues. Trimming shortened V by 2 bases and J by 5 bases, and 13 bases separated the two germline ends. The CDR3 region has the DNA TGCGCCAGCAGCCAAAGGACAGCTTCAGACAATGAGCAGTTCTTC. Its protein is CASSQRTASDNEQFF.

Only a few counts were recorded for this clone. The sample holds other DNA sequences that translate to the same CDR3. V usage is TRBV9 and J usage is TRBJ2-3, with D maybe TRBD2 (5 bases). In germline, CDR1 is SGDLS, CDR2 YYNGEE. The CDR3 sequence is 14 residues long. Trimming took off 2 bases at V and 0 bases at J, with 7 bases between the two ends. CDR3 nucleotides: TGTGCCAGCAGCGTCGGACTCAGCACAGATACGCAGTATTTT. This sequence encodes CASSVGLSTDTQYF.

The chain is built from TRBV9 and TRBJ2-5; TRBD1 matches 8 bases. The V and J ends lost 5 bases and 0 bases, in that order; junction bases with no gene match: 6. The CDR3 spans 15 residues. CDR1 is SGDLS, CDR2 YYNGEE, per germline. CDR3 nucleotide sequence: TGTGCCAGCAGTAAGGGACAGGCGTACCAAGAGACCCAGTACTTC. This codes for CASSKGQAYQETQYF.

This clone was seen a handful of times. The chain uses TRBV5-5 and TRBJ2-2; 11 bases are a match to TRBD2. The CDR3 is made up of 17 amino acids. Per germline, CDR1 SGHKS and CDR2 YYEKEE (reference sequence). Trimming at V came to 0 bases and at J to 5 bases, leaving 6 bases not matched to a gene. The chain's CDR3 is CASSLGLAGIKTGELFF. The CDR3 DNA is TGTGCCAGCAGCTTGGGACTAGCGGGAATTAAGACCGGGGAGCTGTTTTTT.

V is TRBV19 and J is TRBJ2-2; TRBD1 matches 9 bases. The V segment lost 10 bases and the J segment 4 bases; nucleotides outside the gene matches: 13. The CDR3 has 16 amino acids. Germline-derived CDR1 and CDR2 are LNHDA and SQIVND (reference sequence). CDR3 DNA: TGTGCCACAAAAATGGCACAGGGGGCAGGCACCGGGGAGCTGTTTTTT. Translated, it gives CATKMAQGAGTGELFF.

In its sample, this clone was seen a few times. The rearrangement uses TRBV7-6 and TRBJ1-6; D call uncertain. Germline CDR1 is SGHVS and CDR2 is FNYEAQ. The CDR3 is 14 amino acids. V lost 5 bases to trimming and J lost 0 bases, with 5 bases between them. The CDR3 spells CASSRSSYNSPLHF. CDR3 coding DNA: TGTGCCAGCAGCCGAAGCTCCTATAATTCACCCCTCCACTTT.

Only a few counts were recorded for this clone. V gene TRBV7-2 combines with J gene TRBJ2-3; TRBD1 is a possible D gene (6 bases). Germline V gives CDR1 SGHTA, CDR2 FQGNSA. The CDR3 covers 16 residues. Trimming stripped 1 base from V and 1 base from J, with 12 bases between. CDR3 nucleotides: TGTGCCAGCAGCTTAGAAGGGGGTGAGGGCACAGATACGCAGTATTTT. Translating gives CASSLEGGEGTDTQYF.

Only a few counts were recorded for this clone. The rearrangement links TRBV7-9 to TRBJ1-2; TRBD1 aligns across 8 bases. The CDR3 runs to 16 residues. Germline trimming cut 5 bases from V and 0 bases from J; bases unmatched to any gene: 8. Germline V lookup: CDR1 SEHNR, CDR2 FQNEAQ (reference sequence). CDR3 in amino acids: CASSMGTGGANYGYTF. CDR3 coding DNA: TGTGCCAGCAGCATGGGCACAGGGGGAGCTAACTATGGCTACACCTTC.